These 11 T cell receptor beta chains originate from one sample sequenced in a study of response to subunit inactivated influenza vaccine. One entry per CDR3 protein, called by TCRdb with MiXCR from the RT-PCR reads. Seen here are around 600,000 distinct CDR3 sequences, over 9% observed once, and the top ten hold 11%. These data were also reused for a study on T cells expressing NK-cell markers. That publication notes: The TCR beta cDNA came from 5'RACE template switching with UMIs.

The specimen was PBMCs from blood, collected on the day of vaccination. The receptors shown here come from a man in his forties or fifties who received an inactivated influenza vaccine.

This clonotype has at least ten counts. The chain recombines TRBV12-3 or TRBV12-4 with TRBJ2-3; 8 bases agree with TRBD2. J was trimmed by 6 bases and V by 6 bases; bases with no gene match: 11. The CDR3 sequence is 15 residues long. CDR3 loop: CASSLEAGVGDTQYF. Here the CDR3 DNA reads TGTGCCAGCAGCCTCGAAGCGGGGGTAGGGGATACGCAGTATTTT.

The chain has TRBV3-1 and TRBJ2-5; D ambiguous. Germline V CDR1 and CDR2: LGHDT, YNNKEL (reference sequence). Trimming took off 1 base at V and 4 bases at J, with 13 bases between the two ends. The CDR3 is 15 amino acids. The CDR3 DNA sequence: TGTGCCAGCAGCCAAGGGATCGCAGGCTTAGAGACCCAGTACTTC. Amino acids: CASSQGIAGLETQYF.

This clonotype was observed a handful of times. This chain uses TRBV20-1 with TRBJ2-1, with unresolved D. Germline V gives CDR1 DFQATT, CDR2 SNEGSKA (reference sequence). The CDR3 sequence is 14 residues long. V lost 6 bases and J 0 bases, leaving 12 bases between the germline ends. The CDR3 here is CSAATWGSYNEQFF. As DNA, the CDR3 is TGCAGTGCCGCGACTTGGGGCTCCTACAATGAGCAGTTCTTC.

This clonotype was recorded a few times. The chain employs TRBV20-1 and TRBJ2-2, with 7 bases lining up with TRBD1. Losses at the gene ends were 6 bases for V and 3 bases for J; bases not matched to a gene: 4. Germline loops: CDR1 DFQATT, CDR2 SNEGSKA (reference sequence). CDR3 length equals 13 residues. The CDR3 here is CSAQGQYTGELFF. CDR3 sequence (DNA): TGCAGTGCCCAGGGACAGTACACCGGGGAGCTGTTTTTT.

This chain joins TRBV6-1 and TRBJ2-7, with 7 bases identical to TRBD2. The junction had 11 bases not matched to a gene; V was cut back by 6 bases and J by 6 bases. Germline lookup yields CDR1 MNHNS and CDR2 SASEGT. This CDR3 region has 14 residues. The CDR3 nucleotides are TGTGCCAGCAGAAACCCGGGGGGAAAAGGCGAGCAGTACTTC. Translated: CASRNPGGKGEQYF.

This clonotype was observed a few times. This sequence joins TRBV7-2 and TRBJ2-1; possible D gene TRBD2, 6 bases. Germline V gene lookup returns CDR1 SGHTA and CDR2 FQGNSA. This CDR3 spans 13 amino acids. The V end was cut by 7 bases, the J end by 7 bases, with 14 bases between. CDR3 sequence: CASTAKAGNEQFF. The CDR3 DNA reads TGTGCCAGCACCGCGAAAGCGGGTAATGAGCAGTTCTTC.

This clonotype was seen a few times. The rearrangement links TRBV30 to TRBJ1-5; D remains ambiguous. The V and J ends lost 3 bases and 0 bases respectively, with 6 bases between them. This CDR3 is built from 13 residues. CDR1 and CDR2 (germline): GTSNPN, SVGIG (reference sequence). CDR3 nucleotides: TGTGCCTGGAGGGACTATAGCAATCAGCCCCAGCATTTT. Protein sequence: CAWRDYSNQPQHF.

As for this clonotype: No DNA is shown, since the ends of the CDR3 on it are uncertain; the CDR3 is the one TCRdb lists. The J gene is TRBJ2-4, the V gene TRBV6-4; the D call of TRBD2 is as the table states it, not checked on the DNA. Per germline, CDR1 MRHNA and CDR2 SNTAGT. The CDR3 is 14 residues long, counting both termini. CDR3 loop: CASILGRAEDIQYF.

The gene calls are TRBV20-1 and TRBJ1-1; tentative D call: TRBD1 (6 bases). CDR3 length: 15 residues. CDR1 DFQATT and CDR2 SNEGSKA come from the germline V gene (reference sequence). Trimming shortened V by 0 bases and J by 6 bases, and 17 bases separated the two germline ends. CDR3 residues: CSARDWDNHTPEAFF. The CDR3 DNA reads TGCAGTGCTAGAGATTGGGACAACCACACCCCTGAAGCTTTCTTT.

At least ten counts were recorded for this clonotype. V is TRBV27 and J is TRBJ2-1; tentative D call: TRBD2 (6 bases). CDR3 length: 15 residues. CDR1 MNHEY and CDR2 SMNVEV come from the germline V gene (reference sequence). The germline V and J ends were trimmed by 5 bases and 4 bases, with 15 bases remaining between them. The CDR3 reads CASSHQPLAYNEQFF. The CDR3 DNA is TGTGCCAGCAGTCATCAACCTCTAGCGTACAATGAGCAGTTCTTC.

The genes are TRBV10-3 and TRBJ1-4; no reliable D call. The CDR3 runs to 15 residues. With 2 bases removed from V and 4 bases from J, the gap between germline ends came to 11 bases. Germline-derived CDR1 and CDR2 are ENHRY and SYGVKD. The CDR3 spells CAISEGQTLNEKLFF. In DNA form, the CDR3 reads TGTGCCATCAGTGAGGGGCAGACACTTAATGAAAAACTGTTTTTT.